This T cell receptor (beta chain) was documented in a study of shared clonotypes between healthy human individuals (dated by TCRdb to 2019 to 2021). Notes on the research overall: Two women and a few men aged 18 to 49 years were included in the cohort. For each donor, CD4 naive and CD4 memory were each run on three plates, CD8 naive on two plates, and CD8 memory on one plate. The study deeply sequenced blood TCR repertoires of several healthy adults to estimate repertoire size and the extent of clonotype sharing between individuals. Libraries were prepared and TCR repertoires were sequenced by different laboratories using diverse techniques, in order to increase sequencing depth and limit assay-specific biases. Leukapheresis yielded between about 0.8 and 8.9 billion PBMCs per donor. What the work shows at the level of the full study, not this receptor alone: Naive subsets generally had larger estimated clonotype richness than memory subsets did. Sampling was limited to blood, and TCR repertoires in tissue likely differ from TCR repertoires in blood. Incomplete sequencing was indicated by rarefaction of sorted-subset datasets, despite the large sequencing depth. The small number of donors limited the genetic and exposure-history diversity represented. Based on pairwise subsampling, the degree of clonotype sharing among donors was expected to be affected by sequencing depth. Clonotypes shared by all four sorted-subset donors showed higher generation probabilities than non-shared clonotypes. Across a handful of donors, about 5% of naive CD4, 3.5% of naive CD8, around 2.1% of memory CD4, and 0.3% to 0.45% of memory CD8 clonotypes were shared.

Details on this clone: Its antigen remains undetermined. Nothing much larger sits one base from this clone, and base qualities are not available.

Healthy HIV-negative adults with no recently reported acute infections or vaccinations were included as donors. Every donor was a Caucasian adult residing in Nashville, Tennessee, USA. CD4+ T cells were enriched by magnetic negative selection, after which naive cells were positively selected on CD45RA and the negative fraction was taken as the memory subset. Blood was collected by leukapheresis, and PBMCs were isolated by Ficoll-Histopaque density gradient centrifugation and then cryopreserved in liquid nitrogen vapor phase. Analytical flow cytometry was used to check the purity and quantity of every magnetically sorted T cell population. Genomic DNA was isolated from every sorted fraction and measured by UV absorbance on a Nanodrop 2000c. TCR CDR3 regions were amplified from genomic DNA by multiplex PCR using the deep immunoSEQ assay. Extracted genomic DNA from each cell subset was spread evenly across all wells of several immunoSEQ 96-well plates, with each plate serving as a replicate. For sorted subsets, each replicate PCR was loaded with approximately 190 ng genomic DNA, equivalent to roughly 30,000 T cell genomes. The purified libraries were quantified using a Qubit 3.0 fluorometer, sized with a Bioanalyzer 2100, and then quantified again using the KAPA Library Quantification kit. A separate single-read 150-cycle Illumina NextSeq 550 flow cell was used to sequence each immunoSEQ 96-well plate. The authors' analysis ran thus. Because the immunoSEQ output held only junctional sequences and lacked quality scores, the filtering could not match the filtering applied to full-length reads. To assign V/J genes and CDR3, sequences were annotated using PyIR, a Python wrapper for IgBLAST v1.9, with IMGT germline references. Reads were removed for weak V/J assignments (E-value above 1e-6), missing CDR3, stop codons, out-of-frame junctions, or ambiguous translated residues. V3J clonotypes were defined by identical inferred V gene, J gene, and CDR3 amino acid sequence. To compute the percentage overlap between repertoires, the number of shared unique clonotypes was divided by the size of the smaller repertoire. Richness of each repertoire was evaluated using RTK rarefaction, the Chao1 estimator, and Recon v2.1 estimates of unobserved clonotypes. OLGA was used to compute generation probabilities for all TCRbeta clonotypes that the gDNA method yielded from a handful of donors. What TCRdb holds here is the immuneACCESS table cut down to in-frame rearrangements. Part of the clones is not present; checked against another copy, under half of the missing clones reflect an unresolved V gene, and the others are unexplained. V and J calls and clone size come straight from that table; D and trimming were deduced from the DNA. This sample comprises roughly 650,000 clones, around 97% of them detected only once. The top ten clones comprise 0.055% to 0.07% of the sample.

CDR1 and CDR2 are read off the germline V gene as SGDLS and YYNGEE. After removal of 0 bases from V and 7 bases from J, the junction retains 13 bases not matched to a gene. The CDR3 spans 17 residues, from the cysteine through the phenylalanine. The DNA shown is the 51-base CDR3, in frame from base 1. This clonotype was obtained from a woman in her twenties or thirties in good health. Here the chain combines TRBV9 and TRBJ2-1, with 7 bases aligning to TRBD2. Sequencing input: naive CD4+ T cells sorted from blood. Sample cell subset or site, as interpreted from the label and publication: CD45RA+ positively selected. In nucleotides, the sequence is TGTGCCAGCAGCGTAGCGGAGTTAGCGGGTCGGGCGAATGAGCAGTTCTTC. Protein translation: CASSVAELAGRANEQFF.